The 3 T cell receptor beta chains presented below share a single source sample, sequenced in a study of response to subunit inactivated influenza vaccine. TCRdb re-analysed the RT-PCR reads in MiXCR, keeping a single row per CDR3 protein. In the table there are hundreds of thousands of distinct CDR3 sequences, 12% of which are singletons. The specimen was PBMCs from blood, collected on the day of vaccination. All receptors come from a middle-aged man who received an inactivated influenza vaccine.

This clonotype was picked up a small number of times. In DNA, the CDR3 is TGCAGCGTACCCCGTGCGGCCGGGGAGCTGTTTTTT. It yields the protein CSVPRAAGELFF. This chain joins TRBV29-1 and TRBJ2-2; D ambiguous. Deletions cut 6 bases from V and 6 bases from J, with 11 bases between. The CDR3 extends over 12 amino acids. CDR1 is SQVTM and CDR2 is ANQGSEA in the germline V gene.

This clonotype was counted many times. This chain connects TRBV10-3 to TRBJ2-3; 9 positions agree with TRBD2. Germline CDR1 is ENHRY and CDR2 is SYGVKD. V shed 6 bases and J 6 bases; nucleotides not matched to a gene: 19. This CDR3 is 18 amino acids long. The CDR3 DNA reads TGTGCCATCAGGCCGGTCGTCAGCGAGCTAGCGGGGCGGGATACGCAGTATTTT. Translation gives CAIRPVVSELAGRDTQYF.

The table lists this clonotype with a few counts. The rearrangement uses TRBV5-5 and TRBJ2-5; no firm D call. V shed 4 bases and J shed 5 bases, with 9 bases lying between them. The CDR3 runs to 12 residues. The germline V gene encodes CDR1 SGHKS and CDR2 YYEKEE (reference sequence). The CDR3 nucleotides read TGTGCCAGCAGCAGGAGCTTTGAGACCCAGTACTTC. It codes for CASSRSFETQYF.